A selection of T cell receptor beta chains follows, all from one sample in a study of blood T cells in healthy people across ages. TCRdb recomputed calls from the 5' RACE reads with MiXCR, one row per CDR3 protein. The sample contains about 680,000 distinct CDR3 sequences, roughly 50% of which appear only once. What was sequenced was blood. These receptors were taken from a woman aged 60-75 years in good health. Each CDR3 is given with its conserved first and last residue. The D gene is left open where the match is weak. Part of the rows lack a size; the others show once, few, many or a class for expanded clones.

d_call	v_call	j_call	clone_size	cdr3_nt	cdr3_aa
.	TRBV6-2/TRBV6-3	TRBJ1-2	.	TGTGCCAGCAGTTCGATACTGGACCCTCAGGGGAACTATGGCTACACCTTC	CASSSILDPQGNYGYTF
TRBD2	TRBV7-2	TRBJ2-7	.	TGTGCCAGCAGGCCCGGACTAGCGGGAGGATCCTACGAGCAGTACTTC	CASRPGLAGGSYEQYF
.	TRBV28	TRBJ1-5	.	TGTGCCAGCAGGCAGAACAGTAATCAGCCCCAGCATTTT	CASRQNSNQPQHF
.	TRBV12-3/TRBV12-4	TRBJ2-1	few	TGTGCCAGCAGTTTATACGGGACTGACGTTTACAATGAGCAGTTCTTC	CASSLYGTDVYNEQFF
.	TRBV4-3	TRBJ2-3	once	TGCGCCAGCAGCCAAGATCTCGCCAGGCCCACAGATACGCAGTATTTT	CASSQDLARPTDTQYF
TRBD2	TRBV7-2	TRBJ2-5	many	TGTGCCAGCAGCAAGGGACTAGCGGGAGAGACCCAGTACTTC	CASSKGLAGETQYF
.	TRBV4-3	TRBJ1-2	few	TGCGCCAGCAGCCAATTCTTCTCGGGACCCAAGGACGTTGGCTACACCTTC	CASSQFFSGPKDVGYTF
TRBD1	TRBV24-1	TRBJ1-1	few	TGTGCCACCAGTGACGGGACAGGGGGTCGAGCTGAAGCTTTCTTT	CATSDGTGGRAEAFF
.	TRBV2	TRBJ1-4	.	TGTGCCAGCAGTGCGGGTACAGCAACTAATGAAAAACTGTTTTTT	CASSAGTATNEKLFF
.	TRBV25-1	TRBJ2-6	.	TGTGCCAGCAGTGCCGGGGTCGAGGGGGCCAACGTCCTGACTTTC	CASSAGVEGANVLTF
.	TRBV20-1	TRBJ2-7	few	TGCAGTGCTCCCCGGAGCCGAGATCGCGAGCAGTACTTC	CSAPRSRDREQYF
.	TRBV4-3	TRBJ2-3	.	TGCGCCAGCAGCCAAGATTTGTTTTCCACAGATACGCAGTATTTT	CASSQDLFSTDTQYF
TRBD2	TRBV2	TRBJ2-1	few	TGTGCCAGCACTCAAGCGGGAGACAATGAGCAGTTCTTC	CASTQAGDNEQFF